This record concerns one TCR beta chain sequence. No antigen is known for it. The data were obtained in a study of shared clonotypes between healthy human individuals. Study at large: Three CD4 naive, three CD4 memory, two CD8 naive and one CD8 memory plate were used per donor.

Sequencing used immunoSEQ multiplex PCR; TCRdb keeps in-frame clones, though not all of them. The sample has roughly 720,000 clones, about 92% seen once. Study-wide results and caveats: In four donors, around 4.8% of naive CD4 clonotypes appeared in common. Non-shared clonotypes had lower generation probabilities than clonotypes shared by all four sorted-subset donors.

The material sequenced was memory CD8+ T cells from PBMCs. Noted subset: CD45RO+ cells pooled with CCR7-negative TemRA cells. The sequence was collected from a man between 18 and 29 years old in good health. Some clones in this sample may be carry-over from other donors' samples.

The CDR3 DNA reads as TGTGCCAGCAGCCTGGACAGGGGAGACACTGAAGCTTTCTTT. Its protein is CASSLDRGDTEAFF. The V gene is TRBV11-1, the J gene TRBJ1-1, with 9 bases lining up with TRBD1. The CDR3 consists of 14 residues. The V segment lost 5 bases and the J segment 3 bases; nucleotides outside the gene matches: 4. Germline V CDR1 and CDR2: SGHAT, FQDESV (reference sequence).